This T cell receptor beta chain appears in the sequencing data of a study of long-term antiretroviral therapy in people with HIV. The cryopreserved samples used held roughly 0.9-11 million PBMC prior to extraction of DNA. Remarks on this clone: What it recognizes is unknown.

General study results and limits: Control repertoires displayed wider CDR3 length ranges than the HIV repertoires. Clones that expanded before ART (that is, prior to treatment) dominated the repertoire at all time points. Documentation of ART adherence, viral resistance or therapy changes was absent.

This was the immunoSEQ v3.0 assay at survey level. Sequencing was performed with immunoSEQ multiplex PCR; in TCRdb, only in-frame clones are kept and a portion is missing. The repertoire consists of 15,000 to 20,000 clones, with around 81% occurring once and the leading ten covering roughly 4.7%. CDR1 and CDR2 from the germline V gene are MNHNS and SASEGT. The CDR3 sequence is 14 residues long. V was clipped by 4 bases and J by 3 bases, with 13 bases between them. This sequence joins TRBV6-1 and TRBJ2-7, with D perhaps matching TRBD1 (6 bases). The specimen comprised unsorted PBMCs, sampled 0.1 years before starting antiretroviral therapy. The origin of this receptor is a man aged 18-30 years with HIV. CDR3 nucleotide sequence: TGTGCCAGCAGTGCCCGGGACATTAACTACGAGCAGTACTTC. This gives the protein CASSARDINYEQYF.